This T cell receptor (beta chain) was sequenced during a study of regulatory T cells in long-lasting Graves disease. Overall study results and limits: Persistent patients shared 2,500 to 3,000 public clonotypes among themselves. Newly diagnosed patients shared fewer, at under 1,000. Newly diagnosed patients had higher TCR diversity than persistent Graves' patients did.

The CDR3 loop spans 15 amino acids. Germline loops: CDR1 SNHLY, CDR2 FYNNEI. Sequencing libraries for TCR beta were prepared with iRepertoire HTBI primers and Arm-PCR of CDR3 regions. TCRdb re-called the multiplex PCR reads through MiXCR, storing one row per CDR3 protein. The data show roughly 420,000 distinct CDR3 sequences, approximately 16% seen once. This clonotype was counted many times. The antigen remains undetermined. One end of the junction does not line up with germline, which may come from a read error. The time point denotes: newly diagnosed GD, antithyroid drugs for less than 3 months. RNA from PBMCs was the source of the TCR library. Investigators report Graves' disease was diagnosed under American Thyroid Association guidelines. These sequences were also reported in another study, on T cells in Graves' hyperthyroidism and ophthalmopathy. From that paper: Used for diagnoses were clinical symptoms, serum thyroxine and TRAb, thyroid ultrasound and orbital computed tomography.

The V and J genes are TRBV2 and TRBJ2-3; 10 bases agree with TRBD2. Material: peripheral blood mononuclear cells (PBMCs), obtained at new diagnosis, from a patient treated with antithyroid drugs. The clonotype comes from a woman in her twenties or thirties with Graves disease. The CDR3 region is CASSMPSGSKDTQYF. The CDR3 bases are TGTGCCAGCAGTATGCCTAGCGGGAGCAAAGATACGCAGTATTTT. Complete variable domain (other parts from reference TRBV2 and TRBJ2-3): EPEVTQTPSHQVTQMGQEVILRCVPISNHLYFYWYRQILGQKVEFLVSFYNNEISEKSEIFDDQFSVERPDGSNFTLKIRSTKLEDSAMYFCASSMPSGSKDTQYFGPGTRLTVL.